One and the same sample provided the 16 T cell receptor beta chains below, sequenced in a study of T cell repertoires and HLA-DP antigens. No antigens are known for them. TCRdb's table, derived via immunoSEQ multiplex PCR, lists solely in-frame clones and lacks some. The sample lists tens of thousands of clones, 80% occurring once. Input material: CD4+ T cells from PBMCs. These receptors came from a man in his sixties in good health and CMV-seronegative.

The gene calls are TRBV30 and TRBJ2-3; D is undetermined. CDR1 and CDR2 from the germline V gene are GTSNPN and SVGIG (reference sequence). V was pared by 1 base and J by 0 bases, with 2 bases between. This CDR3 contains 12 residues. CDR3 sequence reads: CAWSGSTDTQYF. Here the CDR3 DNA reads TGTGCCTGGAGTGGGAGCACAGATACGCAGTATTTT.

The rearrangement links TRBV7-2 to TRBJ2-5; 7 nucleotides align to TRBD2. In germline, CDR1 is SGHTA, CDR2 FQGNSA. The CDR3 runs 16 residues. Trimming at V came to 5 bases and at J to 0 bases, leaving 9 bases not matched to a gene. CDR3 amino acids: CASSLRLADNQETQYF. The CDR3 DNA sequence: TGTGCCAGCAGCCTCAGACTAGCAGACAACCAAGAGACCCAGTACTTC.

The V gene is TRBV29-1, the J gene TRBJ2-5; the D gene is possibly TRBD2 (5 bases). Trimming cost V 6 bases and J 1 base, with 12 bases left between them. The CDR3 sequence is 13 residues long. Germline CDR1 and CDR2: SQVTM and ANQGSEA. The CDR3 region is CSVLDSSQETQYF. CDR3 nucleotide sequence: TGCAGCGTACTGGACTCCAGCCAAGAGACCCAGTACTTC. Variable domain in full (rest from reference TRBV29-1 and TRBJ2-5): SAVISQKPSRDICQRGTSLTIQCQVDSQVTMMFWYRQQPGQSLTLIATANQGSEATYESGFVIDKFPISRPNLTFSTLTVSNMSPEDSSIYLCSVLDSSQETQYFGPGTRLLVL.

The chain combines TRBV19 with TRBJ1-6; 12 nucleotides line up with TRBD1. Germline V gene lookup returns CDR1 LNHDA and CDR2 SQIVND (reference sequence). The CDR3 has 14 amino acids. V dropped 10 bases and J dropped 7; count of bases not matched to a gene: 5. This CDR3 is CATAGTGGNSPLHF. CDR3 nucleotide sequence: TGTGCCACCGCCGGGACAGGGGGCAATTCACCCCTCCACTTT.

The chain links TRBV6-1 to TRBJ1-1, with 7 bases matching TRBD1. This CDR3 contains 14 residues. V was pared by 5 bases and J by 3 bases, with 6 bases of the junction left unmatched. CDR1 and CDR2 (germline): MNHNS, SASEGT. CDR3 bases: TGTGCCAGCAGTTTTGACAGGGCGGACACTGAAGCTTTCTTT. Protein product: CASSFDRADTEAFF.

The chain links TRBV5-4 to TRBJ2-2; D gene uncertain. V lost 4 bases and J 6 bases, leaving 7 bases between the germline ends. This CDR3 region has 12 residues. Germline-derived CDR1 and CDR2 are SGHNT and YYREEE (reference sequence). The CDR3 DNA sequence: TGTGCCAGCAGCCCCTACCCCGGGGAGCTGTTTTTT. Its translation: CASSPYPGELFF.

This chain links TRBV9 with TRBJ2-3; no clear D. Per the germline V gene, CDR1 is SGDLS and CDR2 is YYNGEE. The CDR3 has 15 amino acids. V was cut by 1 base and J by 0 bases, with 9 bases left in between. The CDR3: CASSVRSVSTDTQYF. CDR3 DNA: TGTGCCAGCAGCGTAAGGTCTGTCAGCACAGATACGCAGTATTTT.

In its sample, this clone is medium-sized. The same CDR3 also results from other DNA sequences found in this sample. The chain combines TRBV19 with TRBJ1-2, with D unclear. CDR3 length: 13 residues. The germline gives CDR1 LNHDA, CDR2 SQIVND (reference sequence). V was cut by 4 bases and J by 2 bases, with 8 bases left in between. DNA for the CDR3: TGTGCCAGTAGTAGAGACGGAAACTATGGCTACACCTTC. Its translation is CASSRDGNYGYTF.

The chain links TRBV7-9 to TRBJ1-3; weak D call: TRBD1 (5 bases). Germline lookup yields CDR1 SEHNR and CDR2 FQNEAQ (reference sequence). This CDR3 spans 16 amino acids. Trimming removed 0 bases at V and 0 bases at J, with 9 bases between. CDR3: CASSLADSFSGNTIYF. The CDR3 region has the DNA TGTGCCAGCAGCTTAGCTGACAGCTTCTCTGGAAACACCATATATTTT.

The chain employs TRBV9 and TRBJ2-2; D perhaps matches TRBD1 (6 bases). V was trimmed by 1 base and J by 0 bases, leaving 7 bases between them. CDR3 length: 15 residues. Germline V lookup: CDR1 SGDLS, CDR2 YYNGEE. CDR3 DNA: TGTGCCAGCAGCGTAACAGGGACGAACACCGGGGAGCTGTTTTTT. This translates into CASSVTGTNTGELFF.

The rearrangement joins TRBV10-3 to TRBJ2-3; no firm D call. Germline values: CDR1 ENHRY, CDR2 SYGVKD. The CDR3 is 12 amino acids. The CDR3: CANGQAEDTQYF. Written as DNA, the CDR3 is TGTGCGAATGGCCAGGCAGAGGATACGCAGTATTTT.

V and J are TRBV19 and TRBJ1-1; no definite D call. The V gene lost 3 bases and the J gene lost 1 base, with 9 bases spanning the gap. The CDR3 consists of 14 residues. Germline CDR1 is LNHDA and CDR2 is SQIVND (reference sequence). The DNA of the CDR3 is TGTGCCAGTAGTATTGCGTCGTCGAACACTGAAGCTTTCTTT. Protein product: CASSIASSNTEAFF.

This clone was seen more than once but under ten times. The chain employs TRBV6-6 and TRBJ1-3; weak D call: TRBD1 (6 bases). Germline CDR1 MNHNY, CDR2 SVGAGI (reference sequence). The V end lost 7 bases, the J end lost 1 base, and 14 bases lay between the germline ends. The CDR3 has 15 residues. The CDR3 is CASTEGQPSGNTIYF. The CDR3 DNA sequence: TGTGCCAGCACCGAAGGACAGCCTTCTGGAAACACCATATATTTT.

The chain combines TRBV7-6 with TRBJ1-1; possible D gene TRBD1, 6 bases. Between the trimmed V and J ends, which lost 9 bases and 7 bases, there was a span of 18 bases. The CDR3 loop spans 13 amino acids. Per the germline V gene, CDR1 is SGHVS and CDR2 is FNYEAQ. The CDR3 is CASLGHSAGEAFF. CDR3 bases: TGTGCCAGTTTGGGACACTCAGCCGGTGAAGCTTTCTTT. Combining the CDR3 with reference TRBV7-6 and TRBJ1-1 gives the whole variable domain GAGVSQSPRYKVTKRGQDVALRCDPISGHVSLYWYRQALGQGPEFLTYFNYEAQQDKSGLPNDRFSAERPEGSISTLTIQRTEQRDSAMYRCASLGHSAGEAFFGQGTRLTVV.

Only a few counts were recorded for this clone. The chain carries TRBV2 and TRBJ2-1, with 9 positions matching TRBD2. This CDR3 has 14 residues. Germline V gene data show CDR1 as SNHLY and CDR2 as FYNNEI. J was trimmed by 4 bases and V by 7 bases; bases with no gene match: 5. The CDR3 sequence is CASKLAGQYNEQFF. In DNA form, the CDR3 reads TGTGCCAGCAAGCTAGCGGGGCAGTACAATGAGCAGTTCTTC.

The rearrangement joins TRBV7-8 to TRBJ1-6; D possibly corresponds to TRBD1 (5 bases). CDR3 size: 13 residues. V lost 5 bases and J 7 bases, leaving 9 bases between the germline ends. The V gene's germline CDR1 is SGHVS and CDR2 FQNEAQ. The CDR3 DNA is TGTGCCAGCAGCAACCGGGGGAATTCACCCCTCCACTTT. Amino acids: CASSNRGNSPLHF.